One and the same sample provided the 13 T cell receptor beta chains below, sequenced in a study of OX40 agonist ivuxolimab in advanced cancers. Profiled with immunoSEQ multiplex PCR; TCRdb holds only in-frame clones, not every one. The data hold roughly 60,000 clones, with around four fifths observed a single time. Sequenced material: CD4+ or CD8+ T cells sorted from blood, taken in a trial of the OX40 agonist ivuxolimab. These receptors came from an adult with an advanced solid tumor such as melanoma, head and neck, liver or kidney cancer.

This clone was seen only a few times. The genes are TRBV7-9 and TRBJ2-7; D call uncertain. This CDR3 has 13 amino acids. Trimming removed 4 bases from V and 6 bases from J, with 13 bases in between. Germline V gene data show CDR1 as SEHNR and CDR2 as FQNEAQ (reference sequence). CDR3 coding DNA: TGTGCCAGCAGCTCTTACTCTCGTTTCGAGCAGTACTTC. Amino acid sequence: CASSSYSRFEQYF.

The count of this clone is one. This chain uses TRBV7-8 with TRBJ1-2; 7 nucleotides align to TRBD1. This CDR3 is built from 15 residues. V was pared by 5 bases and J by 1 base, with 7 bases of the junction left unmatched. Germline values: CDR1 SGHVS, CDR2 FQNEAQ. The CDR3 sequence is CASSPAGQFNYGYTF. CDR3 in DNA: TGTGCCAGCAGCCCGGCGGGACAGTTTAACTATGGCTACACCTTC.

In its sample, this clone was seen a few times. This sequence joins TRBV19 and TRBJ2-3, with D perhaps matching TRBD1 (6 bases). Trimming shortened V by 3 bases and J by 1 base, and 17 bases separated the two germline ends. Germline V lookup: CDR1 LNHDA, CDR2 SQIVND (reference sequence). The CDR3 has 17 residues. The CDR3 nucleotides are TGTGCCAGTAGTATGAAGTTCGCAGGGGCGGGCACAGATACGCAGTATTTT. It specifies CASSMKFAGAGTDTQYF. The full variable domain, in which reference TRBV19 and TRBJ2-3 provide the parts outside the CDR3, is DGGITQSPKYLFRKEGQNVTLSCEQNLNHDAMYWYRQDPGQGLRLIYYSQIVNDFQKGDIAEGYSVSREKKESFPLTVTSAQKNPTAFYLCASSMKFAGAGTDTQYFGPGTRLTVL.

The chain links TRBV25-1 to TRBJ2-3, with 8 bases aligning to TRBD2. V lost 6 bases to trimming and J lost 1 base; unmatched junction nucleotides: 12. This CDR3 region has 17 residues. CDR1 MGHDK and CDR2 SYGVNS come from the germline V gene. The CDR3 protein is CASRRAGGEAGTDTQYF. DNA of the CDR3: TGTGCCAGCAGACGGGCGGGGGGCGAGGCTGGCACAGATACGCAGTATTTT.

This chain joins TRBV6-4 and TRBJ2-2; 11 nucleotides match TRBD1. The CDR3 sequence is 14 residues long. Germline trimming cut 8 bases from V and 6 bases from J; bases unmatched to any gene: 5. The germline gives CDR1 MRHNA, CDR2 SNTAGT. The CDR3 DNA reads TGTGCCAGCGGACAGGGGGCCGGTGCCGGGGAGCTGTTTTTT. Protein: CASGQGAGAGELFF.

The chain recombines TRBV11-2 with TRBJ2-1; D ambiguous. V was trimmed by 5 bases and J by 0 bases, leaving 11 bases between them. The CDR3 is 15 amino acids. Germline CDR1 SGHAT, CDR2 FQNNGV. CDR3 amino acids: CASSPHKSSYNEQFF. The CDR3 DNA reads TGTGCCAGCAGCCCCCACAAGAGCTCCTACAATGAGCAGTTCTTC.

The chain couples TRBV28 to TRBJ2-6; 10 bases align to TRBD1. Losses at the gene ends were 5 bases for V and 1 base for J; bases not matched to a gene: 8. The CDR3 covers 18 residues. CDR1 and CDR2 from the germline V gene are MDHEN and SYDVKM. This CDR3 reads CASSLRQGALSGANVLTF. The CDR3 DNA follows: TGTGCCAGCAGTCTAAGACAGGGGGCGTTATCTGGGGCCAACGTCCTGACTTTC.

In its sample, this clone was seen a few times. The chain uses TRBV10-2 and TRBJ1-5, with D perhaps TRBD1 (6 bases). Germline-derived CDR1 and CDR2 are WSHSY and SAAADI. Deletions cut 6 bases from V and 4 bases from J, with 13 bases between. This CDR3 spans 14 amino acids. The CDR3 DNA sequence: TGCGCCAGCAGGGGGACATCCCTTAATCAGCCCCAGCATTTT. This translates into CASRGTSLNQPQHF.

V is TRBV11-2 and J is TRBJ2-3; unclear D gene. The CDR3 contains 17 residues. The V end lost 3 bases, the J end lost 0 bases, and 16 bases lay between the germline ends. The germline V gene has CDR1 SGHAT and CDR2 FQNNGV. The CDR3 loop is CASSLRLRSSSTDTQYF. The CDR3 DNA reads as TGTGCCAGCAGCTTGAGGTTACGGTCTTCTAGCACAGATACGCAGTATTTT.

This clone has a handful of counts. CDR3 protein: CASSLGTGSGKNIQYF. CDR3 nucleotide sequence: TGTGCCAGCAGCTTGGGGACAGGGTCGGGCAAAAACATTCAGTACTTC. The chain carries TRBV5-6 and TRBJ2-4; TRBD1 aligns across 8 bases. V lost 0 bases, J lost 3 bases, and 5 bases stayed unmatched. The CDR3 is 16 amino acids. In germline, CDR1 is SGHDT, CDR2 YYEEEE. The whole variable domain, remainder taken from reference TRBV5-6 and TRBJ2-4, is DAGVTQSPTHLIKTRGQQVTLRCSPKSGHDTVSWYQQALGQGPQFIFQYYEEEERQRGNFPDRFSGHQFPNYSSELNVNALLLGDSALYLCASSLGTGSGKNIQYFGAGTRLSVL.

This clone was detected only once. The chain carries TRBV27 and TRBJ1-6, with D unclear. The germline CDR1 and CDR2 sequences are MNHEY and SMNVEV (reference sequence). CDR3 size: 12 residues. V was clipped by 6 bases and J by 7 bases, with 7 bases between them. The CDR3 DNA sequence: TGTGCCAGCAGGGATGCCAATTCACCCCTCCACTTT. Translating gives CASRDANSPLHF.

The chain combines TRBV7-8 with TRBJ2-4; 10 bases agree with TRBD1. CDR1 is SGHVS, CDR2 FQNEAQ, per germline. Germline trimming cut 5 bases from V and 6 bases from J; bases unmatched to any gene: 10. The CDR3 extends over 16 amino acids. This CDR3 reads CASSPIGGQGRNIQYF. The CDR3, as DNA: TGTGCCAGCAGCCCAATTGGGGGACAGGGGAGAAACATTCAGTACTTC.

The V gene is TRBV6-5, the J gene TRBJ1-1, with D maybe TRBD1 (5 bases). The CDR3 sequence is 13 residues long. From germline, CDR1 is MNHEY and CDR2 SVGAGI. The germline V and J ends were trimmed by 5 bases and 5 bases, with 12 bases remaining between them. This CDR3 is CASSTRGVTEAFF. The CDR3 DNA reads as TGTGCCAGCAGTACTAGAGGGGTAACTGAAGCTTTCTTT.